The source of this TCR beta chain is a study of cytomegalovirus exposure and HLA in healthy donors. Overall study results and limits: Analyses of presence and absence presupposed an approximately uniform sequencing depth across donors. Earlier findings revealed that most TCR beta V segments proved productive either about 90% or about 30% of the time.

The germline V gene encodes CDR1 SGHVS and CDR2 FNYEAQ. This CDR3 spans 15 amino acids. Germline trimming cut 5 bases from V and 7 bases from J; bases unmatched to any gene: 9. Primers: 60 Vbeta forward and 13 Jbeta reverse. The repertoire was sequenced with immunoSEQ multiplex PCR; TCRdb's copy has only in-frame clones and lacks some. The top ten clones hold roughly a tenth of a sample with a few hundred thousand clones, approximately 80% of them seen once. A note on this clone: Its antigen is unknown.

This receptor was obtained from a woman between 45 and 60 years old in good health and CMV-seropositive. Material for sequencing was PBMCs. The chain has TRBV7-6 and TRBJ1-2, with 11 nucleotides matching TRBD1. The CDR3 DNA reads TGTGCCAGCAGCGTTAGCGGACAGGGGGCGGGTGGCTACACCTTC. Translating it yields CASSVSGQGAGGYTF.